Listed below are T cell receptor beta chains from one sample, sequenced in a study of blood T cell repertoires in COVID-19. Measured with immunoSEQ multiplex PCR; TCRdb has only the in-frame clones, and not every one. Of 120,000 to 150,000 clones listed, about 82% are singletons. The material sequenced was PBMCs or T cells enriched from blood (not recorded which). The receptors stem from a woman aged 40 to 50 who had recovered from COVID-19. Each CDR3 is given with its conserved first and last residue. D genes are given only for firm matches. The size of a clone is reported for some rows only, either as once, few or many, or as a class for expanded clones.

TRBV15,TRBD2,NA,TRBJ2-1,CATSRGAGGPPYNEQFF,TGTGCCACCAGCAGGGGAGCGGGGGGCCCTCCCTACAATGAGCAGTTCTTC
TRBV9,TRBD1,NA,TRBJ1-2,CASSAEGVRDRAVHGYTF,TGTGCCAGCAGCGCGGAGGGTGTCCGGGACAGGGCTGTCCATGGCTACACCTTC
TRBV3-1/TRBV3-2,TRBD1,NA,TRBJ2-2,CASSQEDRAPGELFF,TGTGCCAGCAGCCAGGAGGACAGGGCCCCCGGGGAGCTGTTTTTT
TRBV9,TRBD1,NA,TRBJ1-1,CASRAGTENTEAFF,TGTGCCAGCAGGGCCGGGACAGAAAACACTGAAGCTTTCTTT
TRBV12-5,NA,NA,TRBJ2-7,CASGFQALYEQYF,TGTGCTAGTGGTTTCCAGGCCCTCTACGAGCAGTACTTC
TRBV4-2,TRBD2,NA,TRBJ2-7,CASSQDSWSGNSYEQYF,TGTGCCAGCAGCCAAGATTCTTGGAGCGGGAACTCCTACGAGCAGTACTTC
TRBV6-2/TRBV6-3,NA,NA,TRBJ1-6,CASSYRTSDNSPLHF,TGTGCCAGCAGTTATCGGACATCGGATAATTCACCCCTCCACTTT
TRBV9,TRBD2,once,TRBJ2-1,CASSGGTSVQRVSYNEQFF,TGTGCCAGCAGCGGTGGGACTAGCGTCCAGAGAGTTTCCTACAATGAGCAGTTCTTC
TRBV3-1/TRBV3-2,TRBD2,NA,TRBJ2-1,CASSQGGAGGYNEQFF,TGTGCCAGCAGCCAAGGAGGAGCGGGAGGGTACAATGAGCAGTTCTTC
TRBV18,NA,once,TRBJ1-4,CASSFDNLSTNEKLFF,TGTGCCAGCTCATTCGACAACCTGTCAACTAATGAAAAACTGTTTTTT
TRBV29-1,NA,NA,TRBJ2-3,CSVADWASTDTQYF,TGCAGCGTTGCGGACTGGGCTTCCACAGATACGCAGTATTTT
TRBV3-1/TRBV3-2,NA,few,TRBJ1-2,CASSQDARLDGYTF,TGTGCCAGCAGCCAAGATGCGAGGTTAGATGGCTACACCTTC
TRBV19,TRBD1,NA,TRBJ1-2,CASSPQGQDYYGYTF,TGTGCCAGTAGTCCGCAGGGACAGGATTACTATGGCTACACCTTC
TRBV7-2,NA,NA,TRBJ2-5,CASSPGHLETQYF,TGTGCCAGCAGCCCGGGACACCTAGAGACCCAGTACTTC
TRBV5-1,NA,NA,TRBJ2-5,CASSPGTLQETQYF,TGCGCCAGCAGCCCCGGGACACTTCAAGAGACCCAGTACTTC
TRBV9,NA,NA,TRBJ2-5,CASSVGALETQYF,TGTGCCAGCAGCGTAGGGGCCTTGGAGACCCAGTACTTC
TRBV12-5,NA,NA,TRBJ2-7,CASSQAYEQYF,TGTGCTAGTTCCCAGGCCTACGAGCAGTACTTC
TRBV5-5,TRBD1,NA,TRBJ1-2,CASSLLPGQGVYGYTF,TGTGCCAGCAGCTTGCTCCCGGGACAGGGAGTCTATGGCTACACCTTC
TRBV7-3,NA,NA,TRBJ1-2,CASSLQPQTGYTF,TGTGCCAGCAGCTTACAACCACAGACTGGCTACACCTTC
TRBV5-1,TRBD2,once,TRBJ2-7,CASSFQGTGTSGYEQYF,TGCGCCAGCAGCTTTCAGGGGACCGGGACTAGCGGGTACGAGCAGTACTTC